The T cell receptor beta chain described here comes from a study of CD8+ T cells in alopecia areata. As for the study in general: Tofacitinib continued for 6 to 18 months and was then withheld for 6 months. Percent of scalp involved defined treated patients' severity scores.

Trimming at V came to 3 bases and at J to 2 bases, leaving 5 bases not matched to a gene. Germline V gives CDR1 LGHNT, CDR2 FRNRAP. The CDR3 is 16 residues long. Sequencing used cDNA as its template, made by extracting RNA and reverse transcribing it. The protocol was immunoSEQ multiplex PCR, while the TCRdb copy is restricted to in-frame clones and leaves out a portion. The table includes fewer than 100,000 clones, roughly three fifths detected once. Of note for this clone: Its antigen is not identified.

Specified treatment: oral pan-JAK inhibitor, 5-10 mg twice daily. Study-level points and caveats: Uncertain still, given a single nonresponder, is whether baseline CD8+ expansion links to response. Normal scalp showed lower clonality than lesional scalp, especially alopecia totalis/universalis.

The chain has TRBV12-5 and TRBJ2-3; 10 nucleotides align to TRBD2. The TCR was taken from a human donor with alopecia areata. The sample here was CD8+ T cells sorted from blood, taken at week 4, from a patient treated with tofacitinib. The CDR3 protein is CASGFAAGGTTDTQYF. In DNA, the CDR3 is TGTGCTAGTGGTTTTGCAGCGGGAGGGACCACAGATACGCAGTATTTT. Using reference TRBV12-5 and TRBJ2-3 for the parts outside the CDR3, the full variable domain is DARVTQTPRHKVTEMGQEVTMRCQPILGHNTVFWYRQTMMQGLELLAYFRNRAPLDDSGMPKDRFSAEMPDATLATLKIQPSEPRDSAVYFCASGFAAGGTTDTQYFGPGTRLTVL.